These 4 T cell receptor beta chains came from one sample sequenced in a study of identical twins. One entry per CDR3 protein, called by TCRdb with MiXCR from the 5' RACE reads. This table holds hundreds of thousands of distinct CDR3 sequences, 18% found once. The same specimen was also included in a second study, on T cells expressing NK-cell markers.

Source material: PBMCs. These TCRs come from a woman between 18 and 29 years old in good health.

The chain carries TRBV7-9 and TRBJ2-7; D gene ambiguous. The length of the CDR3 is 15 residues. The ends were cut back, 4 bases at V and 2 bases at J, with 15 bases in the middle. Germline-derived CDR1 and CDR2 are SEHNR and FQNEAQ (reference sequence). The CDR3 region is CASSYGRPLAYEQYF. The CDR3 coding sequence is TGTGCCAGCAGCTACGGTCGACCTCTGGCCTACGAGCAGTACTTC.

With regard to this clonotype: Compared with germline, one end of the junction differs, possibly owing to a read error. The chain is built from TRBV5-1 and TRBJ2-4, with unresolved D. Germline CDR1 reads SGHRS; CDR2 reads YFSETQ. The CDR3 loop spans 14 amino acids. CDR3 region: CASSLDQAQNIQYF. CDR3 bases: TGCGCCAGCAGCTTGGATCAAGCCCAAAACATTCAGTACTTC.

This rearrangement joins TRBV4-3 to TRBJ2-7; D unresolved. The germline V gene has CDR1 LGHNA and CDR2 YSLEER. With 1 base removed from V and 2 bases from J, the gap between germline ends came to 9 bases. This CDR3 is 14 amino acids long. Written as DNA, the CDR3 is TGCGCCAGCAGCCAAGTTAAGGGCCCCTACGAGCAGTACTTC. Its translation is CASSQVKGPYEQYF.

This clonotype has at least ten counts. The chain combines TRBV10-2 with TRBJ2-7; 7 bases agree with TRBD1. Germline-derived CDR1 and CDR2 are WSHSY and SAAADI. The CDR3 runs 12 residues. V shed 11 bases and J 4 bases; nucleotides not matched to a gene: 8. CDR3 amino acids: CASKGRGYEQYF. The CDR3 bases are TGCGCCTCGAAGGGCAGGGGGTACGAGCAGTACTTC.